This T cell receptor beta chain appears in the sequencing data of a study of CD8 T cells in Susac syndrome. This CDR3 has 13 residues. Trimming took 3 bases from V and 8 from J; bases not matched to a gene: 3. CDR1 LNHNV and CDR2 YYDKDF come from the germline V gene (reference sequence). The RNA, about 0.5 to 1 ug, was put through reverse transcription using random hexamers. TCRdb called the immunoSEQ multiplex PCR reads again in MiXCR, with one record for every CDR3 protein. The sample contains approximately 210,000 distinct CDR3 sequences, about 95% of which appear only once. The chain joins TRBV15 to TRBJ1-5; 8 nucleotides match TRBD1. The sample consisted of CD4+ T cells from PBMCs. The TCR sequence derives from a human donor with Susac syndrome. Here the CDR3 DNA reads TGTGCCACCAGCAGCTTACAGGGGGAGCCCCAGCATTTT. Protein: CATSSLQGEPQHF.